The entry that follows covers one T cell receptor (beta chain) sequence. This sample is part of a study of blood T cell repertoires in COVID-19. About the study: Sites in the United States, Italy and Spain provided acute and convalescent COVID-19 samples. T cells, B-cell-depleted T cells, or PBMCs supplied cDNA or gDNA.

Original analysis: By means of reference gene primer amplification, nucleated cell counts were estimated. Profiling relied on immunoSEQ multiplex PCR, and the TCRdb table lists in-frame clones only, not all of them. The DNA was the basis for D and trimming; V, J and clone size are from that table. In the table there are some 70,000 clones, roughly 86% of which are singletons. The sequenced sample consisted of peripheral blood. The clonotype comes from a woman aged 65 to 85 with acute or convalescent COVID-19.

Here the CDR3 reads CASSIGQAEQYF. The CDR3 nucleotides read TGTGCCAGCAGCATCGGACAAGCCGAGCAGTACTTC. This rearrangement joins TRBV5-6 to TRBJ2-7, with TRBD1 as a possible D gene (5 bases). Germline assignment: CDR1 SGHDT and CDR2 YYEEEE. Trimming cost V 4 bases and J 6 bases, with 11 bases left between them. There are 12 residues in the CDR3.